The 20 T cell receptor beta chains below all came from one sample that was sequenced in a study of identical twins. TCRdb redid the calling of the 5' RACE reads with MiXCR, one entry per CDR3 protein. The repertoire includes about 220,000 distinct CDR3 sequences, roughly 10% of them detected once, and 5.1% sits in the top ten. The sequenced material came from memory (CD45RO+) T cells sorted from blood. The receptors were gathered from a woman between 18 and 29 years old in good health.

The table lists this clonotype with many counts. The chain recombines TRBV2 with TRBJ1-2, with D possibly matching TRBD1 (5 bases). The V and J ends lost 7 bases and 5 bases respectively, with 17 bases between them. In germline, CDR1 is SNHLY, CDR2 FYNNEI. CDR3 length equals 14 residues. CDR3 bases: TGTGCCAGCAAGACCCAGGGAGTCGAGTATGGCTACACCTTC. It is translated as CASKTQGVEYGYTF.

The chain combines TRBV27 with TRBJ1-5; the D is unclear. Germline V gives CDR1 MNHEY, CDR2 SMNVEV (reference sequence). The CDR3 extends over 15 amino acids. Deletions cut 3 bases from V and 0 bases from J, with 9 bases between. CDR3 amino acids: CASSFAGLSNQPQHF. The CDR3 region has the DNA TGTGCCAGCAGTTTCGCCGGCCTTAGCAATCAGCCCCAGCATTTT.

V and J are TRBV11-2 and TRBJ2-2; 9 nucleotides match TRBD1. Germline trimming cut 4 bases from V and 7 bases from J; bases unmatched to any gene: 10. The CDR3 covers 16 residues. Germline-derived CDR1 and CDR2 are SGHAT and FQNNGV. The CDR3 reads CASSWQQGADDGELFF. The DNA of the CDR3 is TGTGCCAGCAGCTGGCAACAGGGGGCGGACGACGGGGAGCTGTTTTTT. The whole variable domain, filled in from reference TRBV11-2 and TRBJ2-2, reads EAGVAQSPRYKIIEKRQSVAFWCNPISGHATLYWYQQILGQGPKLLIQFQNNGVVDDSQLPKDRFSAERLKGVDSTLKIQPAKLEDSAVYLCASSWQQGADDGELFFGEGSRLTVL.

The table lists this clonotype with a few counts. DNA for the CDR3: TGTGCCAGTTCCCCAGGTCCGACTGAAGCTTTCTTT. This sequence encodes CASSPGPTEAFF. This chain connects TRBV19 to TRBJ1-1; no firm D call. The CDR3 length is 12 residues. Trimming took 8 bases from V and 5 from J, leaving 12 bases between them. The germline gives CDR1 LNHDA, CDR2 SQIVND (reference sequence).

This clonotype was seen more than once but under ten times. The CDR3 nucleotides read TGCGCCAGCAGCCAAGTCCCCGGGGCTGGAAACACCATATATTTT. It translates to CASSQVPGAGNTIYF. The rearrangement uses TRBV4-1 and TRBJ1-3; the D is unclear. CDR1 and CDR2 (germline): MGHRA, YSYEKL. The V and J ends lost 1 base and 2 bases respectively, with 9 bases between them. This CDR3 is built from 15 residues.

The rearrangement uses TRBV6-6 and TRBJ2-7; D could derive from TRBD1 or TRBD2 (6 bases each). Germline V lookup: CDR1 MNHNY, CDR2 SVGAGI (reference sequence). The germline V and J ends were trimmed by 5 bases and 3 bases, with 11 bases remaining between them. The CDR3 is 13 residues long. The DNA of the CDR3 is TGTGCCAGCAGTAGGGGGGAGCACTACGAGCAGTACTTC. Protein sequence: CASSRGEHYEQYF.

This clonotype showed up just a few times. J is TRBJ1-5 and V is TRBV20-1; TRBD1 aligns across 10 bases. Trimming cost V 1 base and J 5 bases; bases outside gene matches: 5. This CDR3 has 15 amino acids. CDR1 DFQATT and CDR2 SNEGSKA come from the germline V gene (reference sequence). The CDR3 DNA is TGCAGTGCTAGAGCGACAGGGGGCTCTTATCAGCCCCAGCATTTT. This sequence encodes CSARATGGSYQPQHF.

V is TRBV18 and J is TRBJ1-1; 7 bases are a match to TRBD1. The CDR3 is 13 residues long. CDR1 is KGHSH and CDR2 is LQKENI in the germline V gene. Trimming took 8 bases from V and 3 from J; bases not matched to a gene: 6. The CDR3 protein is CASLQGTDTEAFF. The CDR3 DNA follows: TGTGCCAGCCTACAGGGGACGGACACTGAAGCTTTCTTT. The full variable domain, its missing parts supplied by reference TRBV18 and TRBJ1-1, is NAGVMQNPRHLVRRRGQEARLRCSPMKGHSHVYWYRQLPEEGLKFMVYLQKENIIDESGMPKERFSAEFPKEGPSILRIQQVVRGDSAAYFCASLQGTDTEAFFGQGTRLTVV.

A few counts support this clonotype. This chain uses TRBV12-3 or TRBV12-4 with TRBJ2-7; 12 bases line up with TRBD2. The V and J ends lost 4 bases and 3 bases, in that order; junction bases with no gene match: 7. This CDR3 contains 16 residues. CDR3 sequence reads: CASSSLTSGGFYEQYF. DNA for the CDR3: TGTGCCAGCAGTTCCCTGACTAGCGGGGGTTTCTACGAGCAGTACTTC.

This chain uses TRBV18 with TRBJ2-5; 8 nucleotides align to TRBD2. Germline V lookup: CDR1 KGHSH, CDR2 LQKENI. V lost 2 bases to trimming and J lost 3 bases; unmatched junction nucleotides: 8. The CDR3 totals 16 residues. The DNA for the CDR3 is TGTGCCAGCTCACCAACGAGACTAGCGACAAAAGAGACCCAGTACTTC. It is translated as CASSPTRLATKETQYF.

This clonotype was detected only a few times. The V and J genes are TRBV9 and TRBJ1-1, with 12 positions matching TRBD1. The CDR3 is 16 residues long. V was clipped by 0 bases and J by 4 bases; unmatched bases: 4. The germline V gene encodes CDR1 SGDLS and CDR2 YYNGEE. CDR3 residues: CASSVGDRGPGTEAFF. Here the CDR3 DNA reads TGTGCCAGCAGCGTAGGGGACAGGGGGCCGGGCACTGAAGCTTTCTTT.

This clonotype showed up many times. The V and J genes are TRBV7-2 and TRBJ2-2; D not certain. In germline, CDR1 is SGHTA, CDR2 FQGNSA. Trimming removed 3 bases at V and 8 bases at J, with 13 bases between. The length of the CDR3 is 14 residues. The CDR3 DNA sequence: TGTGCCAGCAGCTTCCTAACCCAAGGAGGGGAGCTGTTTTTT. It is translated as CASSFLTQGGELFF. The full variable domain, with the rest looked up from reference TRBV7-2 and TRBJ2-2, is GAGVSQSPSNKVTEKGKDVELRCDPISGHTALYWYRQSLGQGLEFLIYFQGNSAPDKSGLPSDRFSAERTGGSVSTLTIQRTQQEDSAVYLCASSFLTQGGELFFGEGSRLTVL.

The chain is built from TRBV5-4 and TRBJ2-5; possibly TRBD1 for D (5 bases). The CDR3 is made up of 15 amino acids. CDR1 and CDR2 from the germline V gene are SGHNT and YYREEE (reference sequence). V shed 2 bases and J shed 5 bases, with 16 bases lying between them. The CDR3 protein is CASSLSGSLGETQYF. The CDR3 DNA reads as TGTGCCAGCAGCTTATCAGGGTCCCTGGGGGAGACCCAGTACTTC.

The rearrangement uses TRBV10-3 and TRBJ1-3; no firm D call. Germline CDR1 reads ENHRY; CDR2 reads SYGVKD. V was pared by 8 bases and J by 0 bases, with 5 bases between. There are 12 residues in the CDR3. CDR3 nucleotides: TGTGCCATCGCTAGCTCTGGAAACACCATATATTTT. This encodes CAIASSGNTIYF.

This clonotype was recorded many times. The genes are TRBV24-1 and TRBJ2-1; unclear D gene. Germline-derived CDR1 and CDR2 are KGHDR and SFDVKD. V lost 5 bases and J lost 5, with 6 bases in between. There are 12 residues in the CDR3. CDR3 region: CATSGSNNEQFF. The DNA for the CDR3 is TGTGCCACCAGTGGTAGCAACAATGAGCAGTTCTTC.

This clonotype was detected ten times or more. The V call is TRBV5-1, the J call TRBJ1-1; possibly TRBD1 for D (5 bases). This CDR3 spans 14 amino acids. V was trimmed by 3 bases and J by 5 bases, leaving 14 bases between them. The germline CDR1 and CDR2 sequences are SGHRS and YFSETQ. The CDR3 DNA reads TGCGCCAGCAGCTCCATGTGGGGCCGAACTGAAGCTTTCTTT. Protein: CASSSMWGRTEAFF. Together with reference TRBV5-1 and TRBJ1-1, the CDR3 gives the full variable domain: KAGVTQTPRYLIKTRGQQVTLSCSPISGHRSVSWYQQTPGQGLQFLFEYFSETQRNKGNFPGRFSGRQFSNSRSEMNVSTLELGDSALYLCASSSMWGRTEAFFGQGTRLTVV.

This clonotype was recorded a few times. The chain has TRBV12-3 or TRBV12-4 and TRBJ2-1, with unresolved D. V dropped 6 bases and J dropped 9 bases, with 18 bases sitting between them. The CDR3 sequence is 14 residues long. CDR3 sequence: CASSPELERAEQFF. CDR3 coding DNA: TGTGCCAGCAGCCCCGAATTGGAGCGAGCTGAGCAGTTCTTC.

A few counts support this clonotype. The chain combines TRBV18 with TRBJ2-7; D perhaps matches TRBD2 (6 bases). From germline, CDR1 is KGHSH and CDR2 LQKENI. The V end lost 3 bases, the J end lost 7 bases, and 10 bases lay between the germline ends. The CDR3 covers 12 residues. The CDR3 DNA reads as TGTGCCAGCTCACCTGATAGCGGAGAGCAGTACTTC. Protein: CASSPDSGEQYF.

The chain is built from TRBV9 and TRBJ2-2; D is undetermined. The CDR3 consists of 14 residues. The germline V gene has CDR1 SGDLS and CDR2 YYNGEE. Trimming cost V 3 bases and J 7 bases, with 13 bases left between them. CDR3 nucleotide sequence: TGTGCCAGCAGCGGACCTGTCACGCACGGGGAGCTGTTTTTT. It specifies CASSGPVTHGELFF.

In its sample, this clonotype was seen a few times. The V call is TRBV9, the J call TRBJ2-2; D unclear. Germline CDR1 SGDLS, CDR2 YYNGEE. The germline V and J ends were trimmed by 4 bases and 0 bases, with 10 bases remaining between them. This CDR3 is built from 15 residues. The CDR3 here is CASSSRTSNTGELFF. CDR3 nucleotides: TGTGCCAGCAGCTCCCGGACGTCGAACACCGGGGAGCTGTTTTTT.